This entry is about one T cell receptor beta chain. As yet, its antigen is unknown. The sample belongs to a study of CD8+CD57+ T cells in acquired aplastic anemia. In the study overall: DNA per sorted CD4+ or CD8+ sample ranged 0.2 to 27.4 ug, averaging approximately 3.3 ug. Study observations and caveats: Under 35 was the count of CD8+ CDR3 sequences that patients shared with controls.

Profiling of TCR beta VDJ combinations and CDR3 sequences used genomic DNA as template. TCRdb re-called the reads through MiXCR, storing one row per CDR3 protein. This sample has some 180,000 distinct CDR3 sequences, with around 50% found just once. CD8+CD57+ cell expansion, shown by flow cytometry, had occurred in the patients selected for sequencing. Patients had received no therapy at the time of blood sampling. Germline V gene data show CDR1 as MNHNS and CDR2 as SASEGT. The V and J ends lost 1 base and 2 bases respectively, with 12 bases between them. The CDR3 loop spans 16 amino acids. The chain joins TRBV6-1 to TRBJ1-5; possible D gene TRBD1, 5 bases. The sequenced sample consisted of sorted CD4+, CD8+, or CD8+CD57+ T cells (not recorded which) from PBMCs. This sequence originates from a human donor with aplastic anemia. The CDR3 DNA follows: TGTGCCAGCAGTGAAGATGTTGGGGGGGGCAATCAGCCCCAGCATTTT. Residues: CASSEDVGGGNQPQHF.